The clone carrying this T cell receptor beta chain was detected only a few times. Its specificity is unknown. This sample stems from a study of response to subunit inactivated influenza vaccine. Whole-study findings and limits: Authors suggested few new T cells are recruited by each seasonal influenza vaccination.

TCRdb re-analysed the RT-PCR reads in MiXCR, keeping a single row per CDR3 protein. There are some 800,000 distinct CDR3 sequences in the sample; 21% occur only once, and 9.5% to 13% lies in the top ten. CDR3 length: 15 residues. Germline lookup yields CDR1 SGHRS and CDR2 YFSETQ. The germline V and J ends were trimmed by 1 base and 0 bases, with 11 bases remaining between them. Sequencing used PBMCs from blood, obtained approximately 5 days after vaccination. The TCR sequence derives from a man aged 50 to 60 who received an inactivated influenza vaccine. This rearrangement joins TRBV5-1 to TRBJ2-7, with TRBD1 as a possible D gene (6 bases). CDR3 nucleotides: TGCGCCAGCAGCTTGACAGGGAAACCCTCCTACGAGCAGTACTTC. Protein sequence: CASSLTGKPSYEQYF.